The clone carrying this TCR beta chain was picked up one time. Its specificity is not known. The sample belongs to a study of T cell responses to AZD1222 COVID-19 vaccine. Notes on the study in general: Most donors were white British, females outnumbered males, and clonal diversity was possibly underestimated. Increases in Spike-specific TCR breadth and depth were seen after two AZD1222 doses. Seropositive at baseline were only a handful of AZD1222 recipients. Reportedly, close to half of spike-specific TCRs are directed against unmutated variant regions.

The table came from immunoSEQ multiplex PCR; TCRdb's copy has only in-frame clones and leaves some out. This table holds 150,000 to 200,000 clones, roughly 93% found once. The CDR3 length is 16 residues. The germline V and J ends were trimmed by 0 bases and 3 bases, with 11 bases remaining between them. Germline CDR1 SEHNR, CDR2 FQNEAQ (reference sequence). V is TRBV7-9 and J is TRBJ1-4; D unclear. This receptor was identified in an adult in good health. The sequences come from peripheral blood, collected on day 0 of AZD1222 vaccination. For the CDR3, the DNA is TGTGCCAGCAGCTTAGCGCTGGGAGCTTCTAATGAAAAACTGTTTTTT. Translation: CASSLALGASNEKLFF.